Sequencing of this T cell receptor (beta chain) was carried out in a study of blood T cell repertoires in COVID-19 (dated by TCRdb to the early 2020s). At the level of the whole study: Samples from collaborators originated in the United States, Italy and Spain and spanned both the acute and convalescent phases of COVID-19. Where available, HLA class I and class II types were taken from metadata supplied by the sample provider and were not determined by assay-based typing. The material from the prospective study consisted of cDNA or gDNA derived from T cells, B-cell-depleted T cells, or PBMCs. Subjects who had been exposed to COVID-19, were actively infected with it, or had recovered from it provided the deeply sampled blood TCRbeta repertoires that made up the dataset. The repertoires were released in a freely available public database intended as a resource for research on the immune response to SARS-CoV-2. Nearly every sample came with metadata listing a de-identified subject ID, COVID-19 status, age in years and sex. Samples came from the ongoing ImmuneRACE study (first 160 participants) plus 1,254 subjects from 6 global collaborators. What the work shows at the level of the full study, not this receptor alone: The amount of clinical and demographic metadata varied by source and participant and was provided uncurated.

The immunoSEQ Assay, a bias-controlled multiplex PCR, was used to amplify TCRbeta CDR3 regions from genomic DNA. The authors' pipeline ran thus. Within the assay, amplification of reference gene primers was used to estimate how many nucleated cells each sample contained. To quantify the absolute abundance of each unique TCRbeta CDR3 rearrangement, sequence reads were collapsed and filtered. For each sample, productive Simpson clonality was calculated as the square root of Simpson's diversity index across productive rearrangements. This is the immuneACCESS table as TCRdb keeps it, with only in-frame sequences that have V and J called. A part of the clones is gone; compared with another copy, unresolved V genes explain less than half, and the rest is unexplained. V and J calls plus clone size are reproduced from that table; the DNA served to infer D and trimming. This sample is represented by some 83,000 clones; 81% of them were singletons. The leading ten clones occupy approximately 44% of the sample.

This clone was found once. Its specific antigen is unknown. Base qualities are not recorded, but no much larger clone differs from it by a single base. The junction shows trimming of 2 bases on V and 7 bases on J, plus 5 bases between the germline ends. Via the germline V gene, CDR1 is SGHVS and CDR2 FNYEAQ. The CDR3, from cysteine to phenylalanine, totals 12 residues. Of the read, only the CDR3 DNA is kept; its 36 bases are in frame from base 1. Whole blood was collected in K2EDTA tubes by collaborating institutions according to the institutions' own protocols. For TCRbeta analysis, collaborators shipped samples as frozen whole blood, isolated PBMCs, or DNA extracted from either of those sample types.

This receptor was identified in a man older than 75 with acute or convalescent COVID-19. The sequencing input was peripheral blood. The rearranged segments are TRBV7-6 and TRBJ2-2; no confident D gene assignment can be made. The bases read TGTGCCAGCAGCTTAAGAGACGGGGAGCTGTTTTTT. Its protein product is CASSLRDGELFF.